Following are 22 T cell receptor beta chains from one sample sequenced in a study of control samples from healthy donors and cancer patients. Sequencing used immunoSEQ multiplex PCR; TCRdb keeps in-frame clones, though not all of them. The sample records 100,000 or so clones, around 89% being singletons. Input material: blood. The receptors come from a man under 40 in good health.

This chain joins TRBV7-2 and TRBJ2-7, with TRBD2 identical over 13 bases. This CDR3 has 17 residues. Trimming took 5 bases from V and 0 from J; bases not matched to a gene: 7. Germline V gene lookup returns CDR1 SGHTA and CDR2 FQGNSA. Here the CDR3 reads CASSNGTSGESSYEQYF. CDR3 DNA sequence: TGTGCCAGCAGCAACGGGACTAGCGGGGAGAGCTCCTACGAGCAGTACTTC.

This clone has just one count. The genes are TRBV24-1 and TRBJ1-1; 7 bases are a match to TRBD1. V trimming: 10 bases; J trimming: 3 bases; junction bases outside the gene matches: 7. Per the germline V gene, CDR1 is KGHDR and CDR2 is SFDVKD. The CDR3 runs 13 residues. The CDR3 bases are TGTGCCACGGGGGGCAGGGGGGACACTGAAGCTTTCTTT. It codes for CATGGRGDTEAFF.

The chain uses TRBV6-2 or TRBV6-3 and TRBJ1-2; D perhaps matches TRBD1 (5 bases). CDR1 MNHEY and CDR2 SVGEGT come from the germline V gene. The CDR3 sequence is 15 residues long. Trimming took 0 bases from V and 2 from J, leaving 10 bases between them. The CDR3 DNA sequence: TGTGCCAGCAGTTACTCACTGGACACAAACTATGGCTACACCTTC. Protein: CASSYSLDTNYGYTF.

The chain uses TRBV6-5 and TRBJ1-1; D not resolved. Deletions cut 2 bases from V and 0 bases from J, with 7 bases between. CDR3 length: 14 residues. Germline CDR1 MNHEY, CDR2 SVGAGI. The CDR3 nucleotides read TGTGCCAGCAGTTACCGGACGGTGAACACTGAAGCTTTCTTT. This encodes CASSYRTVNTEAFF.

The J gene is TRBJ2-2, the V gene TRBV6-4, with 8 bases lining up with TRBD1. CDR1 is MRHNA and CDR2 is SNTAGT in the germline V gene. The CDR3 has 15 amino acids. The V and J ends lost 4 bases and 1 base, in that order; junction bases with no gene match: 2. Here the CDR3 DNA reads TGTGCCAGCAGTGTTGGACAGGGGAACACCGGGGAGCTGTTTTTT. It yields the protein CASSVGQGNTGELFF.

The chain combines TRBV5-1 with TRBJ2-7; 7 positions agree with TRBD1. Losses at the gene ends were 7 bases for V and 4 bases for J; bases not matched to a gene: 8. This CDR3 is built from 13 residues. Germline CDR1 is SGHRS and CDR2 is YFSETQ. The DNA of the CDR3 is TGCGCCAGCTCGACAGGGATCGGATACGAGCAGTACTTC. Translation: CASSTGIGYEQYF.

This chain links TRBV7-8 with TRBJ2-3; a possible D gene is TRBD1 (5 bases). The CDR3 consists of 15 residues. Trimming removed 0 bases from V and 4 bases from J, with 11 bases in between. Looked up from germline, CDR1 is SGHVS and CDR2 is FQNEAQ. This CDR3 is CASSLAIGHADTQYF. CDR3 coding DNA: TGTGCCAGCAGCTTAGCCATAGGACATGCAGATACGCAGTATTTT.

This chain joins TRBV15 and TRBJ1-2; D remains unclear. The CDR3 has 14 residues. Germline loops: CDR1 LNHNV, CDR2 YYDKDF (reference sequence). V lost 0 bases and J lost 3, with 8 bases in between. CDR3 in DNA: TGTGCCACCAGCAGAGATGTGGAGCACTATGGCTACACCTTC. Protein product: CATSRDVEHYGYTF.

The V call is TRBV18, the J call TRBJ1-1; tentatively, D is TRBD1 (6 bases). The V end was cut by 3 bases, the J end by 5 bases, with 16 bases between. There are 15 residues in the CDR3. Germline CDR1 KGHSH, CDR2 LQKENI. CDR3 residues: CASSPYAQGGTEAFF. The CDR3 region has the DNA TGTGCCAGCTCACCTTACGCACAGGGTGGAACTGAAGCTTTCTTT.

The chain uses TRBV10-2 and TRBJ2-7; D gene uncertain. This CDR3 contains 13 residues. CDR1 is WSHSY, CDR2 SAAADI, per germline. V dropped 6 bases and J dropped 4 bases, with 13 bases sitting between them. CDR3 DNA: TGCGCCAGCAGGGAACGACTTGTTTACGAGCAGTACTTC. Encoded protein: CASRERLVYEQYF.

This clone was observed a handful of times. The chain uses TRBV2 and TRBJ1-2; possibly TRBD1 for D (6 bases). Germline-derived CDR1 and CDR2 are SNHLY and FYNNEI. The CDR3 length is 13 residues. V was clipped by 6 bases and J by 0 bases, with 8 bases between them. The CDR3 nucleotides read TGTGCCAGCAGCGGGGGCCCTAACTATGGCTACACCTTC. This codes for CASSGGPNYGYTF.

This chain connects TRBV20-1 to TRBJ2-1; no reliable D call. The CDR3 length is 11 residues. V lost 6 bases and J 7 bases, leaving 10 bases between the germline ends. CDR1 is DFQATT and CDR2 is SNEGSKA in the germline V gene (reference sequence). DNA for the CDR3: TGCAGTGCGAGCCACGGTAATGAGCAGTTCTTC. Translated: CSASHGNEQFF.

CDR3 DNA: TGTGCCAGTAGTCTGGACAGTGGCTCTGGAAACACCATATATTTT. Translated, it gives CASSLDSGSGNTIYF. The V and J genes are TRBV19 and TRBJ1-3; D is perhaps TRBD1 (6 bases). V gave up 5 bases and J gave up 0 bases, with 11 bases separating them. The CDR3 has 15 amino acids. CDR1 LNHDA and CDR2 SQIVND come from the germline V gene (reference sequence). Complete variable domain (other parts from reference TRBV19 and TRBJ1-3): DGGITQSPKYLFRKEGQNVTLSCEQNLNHDAMYWYRQDPGQGLRLIYYSQIVNDFQKGDIAEGYSVSREKKESFPLTVTSAQKNPTAFYLCASSLDSGSGNTIYFGEGSWLTVV.

This clone showed up many times. The V and J genes are TRBV4-1 and TRBJ1-2; the D gene is possibly TRBD1 (5 bases). The V gene's germline CDR1 is MGHRA and CDR2 YSYEKL. The CDR3 is made up of 16 amino acids. Between the trimmed V and J ends, which lost 1 base and 1 base, there was a span of 13 bases. CDR3 DNA sequence: TGCGCCAGCAGCCAAGCAACTCAGGGTTTTAACTATGGCTACACCTTC. Translated: CASSQATQGFNYGYTF.

This chain joins TRBV7-9 and TRBJ2-5; D unresolved. Trimming took 5 bases from V and 4 from J, leaving 11 bases between them. From germline, CDR1 is SEHNR and CDR2 FQNEAQ (reference sequence). This CDR3 has 13 residues. CDR3 DNA: TGTGCCAGCAGCCGCAGGTTGGGAGAGACCCAGTACTTC. Protein product: CASSRRLGETQYF.

The rearrangement links TRBV9 to TRBJ2-1; 13 bases are a match to TRBD2. In germline, CDR1 is SGDLS, CDR2 YYNGEE. The CDR3 spans 15 residues. With 3 bases clipped from V and 6 bases from J, the junction kept 3 bases outside the gene matches. CDR3 DNA: TGTGCCAGCAGCGGTGGGACTAGCGGGGCCAATGAGCAGTTCTTC. Protein: CASSGGTSGANEQFF.

The DNA for the CDR3 is TGTGCCAGCAGCCCCAAGACAGGGACAGACTATGGCTACACCTTC. It yields the protein CASSPKTGTDYGYTF. V gene TRBV9 combines with J gene TRBJ1-2, with 7 bases fitting TRBD1. Unmatched junction bases numbered 9, after V lost 4 bases and J lost 3 bases. This CDR3 has 15 amino acids. Per the germline V gene, CDR1 is SGDLS and CDR2 is YYNGEE. Complete variable domain (other parts from reference TRBV9 and TRBJ1-2): DSGVTQTPKHLITATGQRVTLRCSPRSGDLSVYWYQQSLDQGLQFLIQYYNGEERAKGNILERFSAQQFPDLHSELNLSSLELGDSALYFCASSPKTGTDYGYTFGSGTRLTVV.

The chain couples TRBV7-2 to TRBJ2-7; D gene uncertain. Germline V gives CDR1 SGHTA, CDR2 FQGNSA. CDR3 length: 14 amino acids. V lost 2 bases and J 7 bases, leaving 15 bases between the germline ends. CDR3 protein: CASSLTISVEEQYF. In DNA, the CDR3 is TGTGCCAGCAGCTTAACGATAAGCGTAGAGGAGCAGTACTTC.

This clone has more than one count but fewer than ten. The genes are TRBV4-3 and TRBJ1-4; D possibly corresponds to TRBD1 (5 bases). Trimming removed 0 bases from V and 8 bases from J, with 13 bases in between. The length of the CDR3 is 15 residues. The V gene's germline CDR1 is LGHNA and CDR2 YSLEER. The CDR3 here is CASSQDRASGEKLFF. The CDR3 nucleotides read TGCGCCAGCAGCCAAGACAGGGCGAGTGGGGAAAAACTGTTTTTT.

This chain joins TRBV9 and TRBJ2-1; TRBD2 agrees at 12 bases. CDR3 length: 16 amino acids. V was pared by 3 bases and J by 9 bases, with 10 bases of the junction left unmatched. Germline V CDR1 and CDR2: SGDLS, YYNGEE. CDR3 sequence: CASSDLLAGGEGEQFF. CDR3 DNA sequence: TGTGCCAGCAGCGACTTACTAGCGGGGGGAGAGGGTGAGCAGTTCTTC. The full variable domain, completed using reference TRBV9 and TRBJ2-1, is DSGVTQTPKHLITATGQRVTLRCSPRSGDLSVYWYQQSLDQGLQFLIQYYNGEERAKGNILERFSAQQFPDLHSELNLSSLELGDSALYFCASSDLLAGGEGEQFFGPGTRLTVL.

This clone was observed a single time. The J gene is TRBJ1-6, the V gene TRBV30; D gene ambiguous. V gave up 5 bases and J gave up 6 bases, with 11 bases separating them. CDR1 and CDR2 (germline): GTSNPN, SVGIG (reference sequence). The CDR3 has 13 amino acids. The CDR3 sequence is CAWGHSLNSPLHF. CDR3 nucleotide sequence: TGTGCCTGGGGGCACTCCCTTAATTCACCCCTCCACTTT.

This chain joins TRBV10-2 and TRBJ2-5; TRBD1 matches at 7 bases. Looked up from germline, CDR1 is WSHSY and CDR2 is SAAADI. J lost 2 bases, V lost 3 bases, and 3 bases had no gene match. The CDR3 spans 14 residues. CDR3 residues: CASSELRGQETQYF. Here the CDR3 DNA reads TGCGCCAGCAGTGAACTCAGGGGGCAAGAGACCCAGTACTTC.